This TCR beta chain was observed in a study of blood T cell repertoires in COVID-19. Recruits, aged roughly 18 to 89 years, lived in 25 or so US areas. Participants' reported clinical history set cohort assignment. Recovered status applied to Cohort 3 donors who had two consecutive negative PCRs. It also applied to those with clearance or with symptom resolution. The CDR3 loop spans 15 amino acids. The V segment lost 0 bases and the J segment 3 bases; nucleotides outside the gene matches: 4. Per the germline V gene, CDR1 is SGHTA and CDR2 is FQGNSA. Sequencing was performed with immunoSEQ multiplex PCR; in TCRdb, only in-frame clones are kept and a portion is missing. The sample records more than 150,000 clones, about nine tenths being singletons.

This receptor was identified in a woman in her 30s who had recovered from COVID-19. The sample comprised PBMCs or T cells enriched from blood (not recorded which). This chain links TRBV7-2 with TRBJ1-2; 7 bases fit TRBD1. The CDR3 region has the DNA TGTGCCAGCAGCTTAGCACTAGGGACAGACTATGGCTACACCTTC. Residues: CASSLALGTDYGYTF.